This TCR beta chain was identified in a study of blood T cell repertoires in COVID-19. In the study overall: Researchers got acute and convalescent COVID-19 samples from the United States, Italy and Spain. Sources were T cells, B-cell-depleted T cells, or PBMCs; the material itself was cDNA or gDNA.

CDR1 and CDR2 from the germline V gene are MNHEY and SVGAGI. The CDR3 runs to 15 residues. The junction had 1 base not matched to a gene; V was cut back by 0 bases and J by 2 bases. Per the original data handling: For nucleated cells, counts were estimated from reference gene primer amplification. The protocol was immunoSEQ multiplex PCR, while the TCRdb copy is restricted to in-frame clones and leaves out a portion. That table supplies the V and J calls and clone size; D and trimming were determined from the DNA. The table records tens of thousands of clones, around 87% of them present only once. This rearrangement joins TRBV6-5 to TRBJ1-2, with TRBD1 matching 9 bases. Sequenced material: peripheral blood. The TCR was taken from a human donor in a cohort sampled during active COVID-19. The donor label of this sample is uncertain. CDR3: CASSYSGTGNYGYTF. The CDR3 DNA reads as TGTGCCAGCAGTTACTCAGGGACAGGGAACTATGGCTACACCTTC.